The sequence of this T cell receptor beta chain was determined in a study of T cells in Graves' hyperthyroidism and ophthalmopathy. This clonotype has a count of ten or more. An end of the junction does not agree with germline; a read error may underlie this. What was amplified from RNA transcripts were TCR beta CDR3 regions. First-round RT-PCR of the TCR CDR3 relied on the HTBI primer set. Each CDR3 protein is one row after TCRdb ran MiXCR on the multiplex PCR reads. The sample consists of some 620,000 distinct CDR3 sequences, around 15% of them appearing once. CDR3 length equals 14 residues. The germline V gene encodes CDR1 LGHNA and CDR2 YNFKEQ.

Input material: blood. The chain combines TRBV4-2 with TRBJ2-7, with D maybe TRBD1 (5 bases). The sequence was obtained from a woman in her twenties or thirties with Graves' hyperthyroidism. The CDR3 DNA reads as TGCGCCAGCAGCCAAGATTTGGGGCCCTACGAGCAGTACTTC. Translating it yields CASSQDLGPYEQYF.